This is a list of T cell receptor beta chains from one sample in a study of T cells expressing NK-cell markers. TCRdb re-called the 5' RACE reads; one entry per CDR3 protein, DNA not given. The sample includes approximately 440,000 distinct CDR3 sequences. Source material: blood T cells: a sorted CD56 or NKG2C T cell subset, CD4+ or CD8+ T cells, or bulk PBMC T cells (not recorded which). These receptors all come from a woman aged 50 to 60 in good health. Both conserved end residues are part of each CDR3.

V gene	J gene	CDR3 protein
TRBV14	TRBJ2-4	CASSRGQGRLNIQYF
TRBV29-1	TRBJ1-3	CSVGGAGNTIYF
TRBV3-1	TRBJ2-7	CASSQAPGGAAAYEQYF
TRBV18	TRBJ1-1	CASSPLVQVSEAFF
TRBV11-3	TRBJ2-2	CASSSSTTGELFF
TRBV7-6	TRBJ2-3	CASSPRRATDTQYF
TRBV5-8	TRBJ1-5	CASSLRSSGDQPQHF
TRBV4-2	TRBJ2-3	CASSQEGTSQYDPAQYF
TRBV9	TRBJ2-7	CASSPRADTYEQYF
TRBV12-3/TRBV12-4	TRBJ2-7	CASSRTGPGYEQYF
TRBV2	TRBJ1-2	CASSLTMDYGYTF
TRBV2	TRBJ1-1	CASRNAWGTEAFF
TRBV20-1	TRBJ2-3	CSARDFSRDRGADTQYF
TRBV3-1	TRBJ2-1	CASSPRVIPYNEQFF
TRBV12-3/TRBV12-4	TRBJ2-1	CASSLQSGVYNEQFF
TRBV19	TRBJ1-1	CASGRKADTEAFF
TRBV11-3	TRBJ1-2	CASSLGAANNYGYTF
TRBV27	TRBJ2-7	CASSLSPTLGVGGNEYF
TRBV27	TRBJ2-2	CASSPTPLAGTNTGELFF
TRBV25-1	TRBJ1-1	CASSELGGRVDTEAFF
TRBV18	TRBJ1-1	CASSQLGTEAFF
TRBV6-2/TRBV6-3	TRBJ2-1	CASSYKAGSYNEQFF
TRBV20-1	TRBJ2-2	CSARGVRTGELFF
TRBV12-3/TRBV12-4	TRBJ2-1	CASSSGTGYYGQFF
TRBV20-1	TRBJ1-2	CSASIGKDGYTF
TRBV4-1	TRBJ2-1	CASRNRQISYNEQFF
TRBV5-5	TRBJ1-2	CASRHVQGSYGYTF
TRBV7-8	TRBJ2-1	CASSLSVLGPSLSSGNNEQFF
TRBV6-2/TRBV6-3	TRBJ2-3	CASSAARDTQYF
TRBV12-3/TRBV12-4	TRBJ2-1	CASSLNRGWVSEQFF
TRBV5-1	TRBJ1-3	CASSLVGHRSGNTIYF
TRBV4-2	TRBJ2-1	CASSHGTAGGAVNEQFF
TRBV6-5	TRBJ2-2	CASSSSLLVSTGELFF
TRBV6-1	TRBJ2-5	CASSEVGLAGVETQYF
TRBV10-3	TRBJ2-5	CAISEDRRAGETQYF
TRBV29-1	TRBJ2-3	CSVGIGGGLTDTQYF
TRBV5-1	TRBJ2-2	CASSLGRSSGELFF
TRBV20-1	TRBJ2-5	CSARDLTGQETQYF
TRBV29-1	TRBJ1-2	CSVDVPGRNYGYTF
TRBV5-1	TRBJ2-5	CASTLIQGETQYF
TRBV19	TRBJ2-1	CASSLSRLRDTGHEQFF
TRBV30	TRBJ1-1	CAWSVGSNTEAFF
TRBV7-9	TRBJ2-5	CASSMSTETQYF
TRBV7-9	TRBJ2-7	CASSLYEGLAVSYEQYF
TRBV12-3/TRBV12-4	TRBJ2-2	CASSLVAGELFF
TRBV24-1	TRBJ2-5	CATSVRPDGETQYF
TRBV20-1	TRBJ2-1	CSARDGTGFDGGDNEQFF
TRBV20-1	TRBJ1-5	CSARGGAANQPQHF
TRBV5-5	TRBJ2-3	CASSLGPLDTQYF
TRBV12-3/TRBV12-4	TRBJ2-5	CASSLARLAPETQYF
TRBV10-3	TRBJ2-3	CAISIRGVGTDTQYF
TRBV7-8	TRBJ2-5	CASSRQGRVRGTQYF
TRBV7-7	TRBJ2-5	CASSIDNRGLGETQYF
TRBV9	TRBJ1-2	CASSARQVYTF
TRBV3-1	TRBJ2-5	CASSQDHRLETQYF
TRBV4-2	TRBJ2-1	CASSQDPTSGRARSVNEQFF
TRBV20-1	TRBJ2-5	CSALLAALQETQYF